Listed below are T cell receptor beta chains from one sample, sequenced in a study of blood T cell repertoires in COVID-19. TCRdb's table, derived via immunoSEQ multiplex PCR, lists solely in-frame clones and lacks some. This repertoire shows roughly 22,000 clones, 80% to 85% found once; its top ten account for roughly 8.9%. Material: peripheral blood. All receptors derive from a human donor in a cohort sampled during active COVID-19. Each CDR3 is given with its conserved first and last residue. D genes are given only for firm matches. Clone size, where shown, is once, few, many, or a class for clones that have expanded.

TRBV30	TRBD1	TRBJ1-5	.	TGTGCCTCCCGGACAGGGGTCAATCAGCCCCAGCATTTT	CASRTGVNQPQHF
TRBV11-2	TRBD1	TRBJ2-2	.	TGTGCCAGCAGCCGGGGACAGGGGGGCGGGGAGCTGTTTTTT	CASSRGQGGGELFF
TRBV5-6	TRBD1	TRBJ2-3	medium-sized	TGTGCCAGCAGCCAACCGGGACAGGGGGTGCAGGCAGATACGCAGTATTTT	CASSQPGQGVQADTQYF
TRBV10-2	.	TRBJ2-1	few	TGCGCCAGTCTGAGCGGGTCCCTAAACTACAATGAGCAGTTCTTC	CASLSGSLNYNEQFF
TRBV5-1	.	TRBJ2-1	.	TGCGCCAGCAGCTTGAGTTCTAGTAACAATGAGCAGTTCTTC	CASSLSSSNNEQFF
TRBV24-1	TRBD2	TRBJ2-1	.	TGTGCCACCAGTGACCCTAGCGGGAGGGCCACCTACAATGAGCAGTTCTTC	CATSDPSGRATYNEQFF
TRBV5-1	.	TRBJ1-1	.	TGCGCCAGCAGCGCCACACAGGCGAACACTGAAGCTTTCTTT	CASSATQANTEAFF
TRBV27	TRBD1	TRBJ1-1	.	TGTGCCAGCAGGGCGACAGGGGGGGCCACTGAAGCTTTCTTT	CASRATGGATEAFF
TRBV27	.	TRBJ1-5	.	TGTGCCAGCAGTCGGGGAGGGACGTATAGCAATCAGCCCCAGCATTTT	CASSRGGTYSNQPQHF
TRBV6-5	TRBD1	TRBJ2-7	medium-sized	TGTGCCAGCAGACCAACCGGGACAGGAGGCCTCGAGCAGTACTTC	CASRPTGTGGLEQYF
TRBV19	TRBD1	TRBJ1-2	.	TGTGCCAGTACCCTTTACGCCGGGACAGGGGCCTATGGCTACACCTTC	CASTLYAGTGAYGYTF
TRBV7-3	TRBD1	TRBJ1-1	.	TGTGCCAGCAGCTCCGGGACAGGAAGCACTGAAGCTTTCTTT	CASSSGTGSTEAFF
TRBV19	TRBD2	TRBJ2-1	.	TGTGCCAGTACCCCCGGGGGGGGCTGGAATCTAGCGGGGGCCCCTTCAGAGTTCTTC	CASTPGGGWNLAGAPSEFF
TRBV2	.	TRBJ1-1	once	TGTGCCAGCAGCGCCTACAGGAATAAGGGCACTGAAGCTTTCTTT	CASSAYRNKGTEAFF
TRBV6-6	.	TRBJ2-5	.	TGTGCCAGCAGTTACTGGGGGACTTCTCAAGAGACCCAGTACTTC	CASSYWGTSQETQYF
TRBV19	.	TRBJ2-3	.	TGTGCCAGTAGCCTCACAGATACGCAGTATTTT	CASSLTDTQYF
TRBV6-5	.	TRBJ1-1	.	TGTGCCAGCAGCCGACAGCCCCAGAACACTGAAGCTTTCTTT	CASSRQPQNTEAFF
TRBV6-2/TRBV6-3	.	TRBJ2-1	.	TGTGCCAGCAGTTATCAGACTCCTTACAATGAGCAGTTCTTC	CASSYQTPYNEQFF
TRBV19	.	TRBJ1-3	.	TGTGCCAGTAGTCCAGGGCCCTCTGGAAACACCATATATTTT	CASSPGPSGNTIYF
TRBV10-1	TRBD1	TRBJ1-1	once	TGCGCCAGCAGCCGAGGCTGGACAGGGCGGACTGAAGCTTTCTTT	CASSRGWTGRTEAFF
TRBV7-9	TRBD2	TRBJ2-7	.	TGTGCCAGCAGCTGGCTGACTAGCGGGAGTTCTTACGAGCAGTACTTC	CASSWLTSGSSYEQYF
TRBV27	TRBD1	TRBJ1-2	.	TGTGCCAGCAGCCCGGACAGGGGCCATGGCTACACCTTC	CASSPDRGHGYTF
TRBV7-9	.	TRBJ1-5	few	TGTGCCAGCAGCTTAGAGGGGGGCAATCAGCCCCAGCATTTT	CASSLEGGNQPQHF
TRBV6-6	.	TRBJ2-5	once	TGTGCCAGCAGCCTAGGGAGGTCCCAAGAGACCCAGTACTTC	CASSLGRSQETQYF
TRBV6-5	.	TRBJ1-5	.	TGTGCCAGCAGCCGAACTCAGGGCTGGAATCAGCCCCAGCATTTT	CASSRTQGWNQPQHF
TRBV28	TRBD2	TRBJ2-7	.	TGTGCCAGCAGGATAGCGGGAGGACCCAACGAGCAGTACTTC	CASRIAGGPNEQYF
TRBV5-1	TRBD1	TRBJ2-1	.	TGCGCCAGCAGCTTGGGGACAGGCTCCTACAATGAGCAGTTCTTC	CASSLGTGSYNEQFF
TRBV11-3	.	TRBJ2-2	medium-sized	TGTGCCAGCAGCCACGAGGGCGGCGGGGAGCTGTTTTTT	CASSHEGGGELFF
TRBV14	.	TRBJ1-2	.	TGTGCCAGCAGCCAAGCCTGGACAAGCGGCTACACCTTC	CASSQAWTSGYTF
TRBV19	.	TRBJ1-4	.	TGTGCCAGTAGCGAACAGGGCGGCCTTAATGAAAAACTGTTTTTT	CASSEQGGLNEKLFF
TRBV3-1/TRBV3-2	TRBD2	TRBJ2-7	.	TGTGCCAGCGATCGCGGGGGAGAGCAGTACTTC	CASDRGGEQYF
TRBV7-8	.	TRBJ2-4	.	TGTGCCAGCAGCTTAGGCAGGGCCGACATTCAGTACTTC	CASSLGRADIQYF